This T cell receptor (beta chain) was recorded in a study of molecular identifiers for immune sequencing clone quantification. Overall study: With replicates, the RNA of around 20,000 or 100,000 naive CD8 cells was split five ways and four were sequenced.

V dropped 1 base and J dropped 1; count of bases not matched to a gene: 1. Germline V CDR1 and CDR2: DFQATT, SNEGSKA (reference sequence). The CDR3 contains 15 residues. Both previously described methods and listed TCR primers were employed to make bulk TCR libraries. A single record per CDR3 protein comes from TCRdb applying MiXCR to the PCR reads. The repertoire consists of about 640,000 distinct CDR3 sequences, with 20% occurring once and the leading ten covering roughly 0.9%. Concerning this clonotype itself: Its specificity is unknown.

Study outcomes and limitations: Clones of above 20 RNA copies carried over 99% of effector molecules; in naive cells they carried under 1%.

The chain combines TRBV20-1 with TRBJ2-2; TRBD1 agrees at 9 bases. The sequenced sample was naive CD8+ T cells from blood, with Jurkat cell RNA spiked in. Regarding subset: FACS-sorted CD8+CD4-CCR7+CD45RA+ naive T cells. This TCR derives from a human donor in good health. Some libraries in this study had Jurkat cell RNA spiked in. The CDR3 reads CSARADRGNTGELFF. Written as DNA, the CDR3 is TGCAGTGCTAGAGCGGACAGGGGGAACACCGGGGAGCTGTTTTTT.